This T cell receptor beta chain appears in the sequencing data of a study of T-cell reconstitution after alpha-beta-depleted transplantation in children. Trimming removed 0 bases at V and 4 bases at J, with 19 bases between. In germline, CDR1 is DFQATT, CDR2 SNEGSKA (reference sequence). The CDR3 is 17 amino acids. TCRbeta library preparation incorporated unique molecular identifiers. TCRdb re-analysed the PCR reads in MiXCR, keeping a single row per CDR3 protein. The sample shows about 640,000 distinct CDR3 sequences, 10% to 15% of them seen only once. There are a few counts of this clonotype. This sequence originates from a male patient aged 5 to 17 who had a stem cell transplant for acute myeloid leukemia, so the T cells may come from the graft donor. This chain connects TRBV20-1 to TRBJ1-5, with a tentative D call TRBD1 (6 bases). The sample consisted of PBMCs, mostly from graft donor cells, taken 360 days after TCRalphabeta/CD19-depleted stem cell transplant. CDR3 sequence reads: CSARDGFLGRGNQPQHF. DNA of the CDR3: TGCAGTGCTAGAGACGGGTTTCTCGGCAGGGGAAATCAGCCCCAGCATTTT.